This T cell receptor beta chain was recorded in a study of chemoradiotherapy in HPV16-positive cancers. Data came from immunoSEQ multiplex PCR; TCRdb stores just in-frame clones and leaves some out. The sample holds tens of thousands of clones; around 88% are singletons and the top ten take approximately 4.6%. Comment on this clone: Its target is not known.

Germline V lookup: CDR1 LNHDA, CDR2 SQIVND (reference sequence). CDR3 length equals 16 residues. J gave up 4 bases and V 6 bases, and 12 bases lay outside the gene matches. General study results and limits: During treatment, candidate HPV-specific clones and E7-related motifs expanded in tumor. Functional assays defining HPV-specific T cells used only a couple of HPV16-positive patients.

The receptor was derived from a human donor with HPV-associated anogenital cancer. V and J are TRBV19 and TRBJ2-3; 8 bases line up with TRBD1. This specimen was blood, taken from a patient who underwent chemoradiotherapy. CDR3 nucleotides: TGTGCCAGTAGGAGATCAGGGGGCTTCAATCCAGATACGCAGTATTTT. Its protein product is CASRRSGGFNPDTQYF.